The following is a T cell receptor (beta chain) sequence with its context. This sample was included in a study of OX40 agonist ivuxolimab in advanced cancers. In the study overall: The drug used for patients, ivuxolimab, was an agonistic anti-OX40 (CD134) antibody.

The ends were cut back, 3 bases at V and 0 bases at J, with 8 bases in the middle. There are 14 residues in the CDR3. CDR1 is ENHRY, CDR2 SYGVKD, per germline. Profiling relied on immunoSEQ multiplex PCR, and the TCRdb table lists in-frame clones only, not all of them. In the table there are tens of thousands of clones, about 86% of which are singletons. The sequenced sample was CD4+ or CD8+ T cells sorted from blood, obtained in a trial of the OX40 agonist ivuxolimab. The receptor's source is an adult with an advanced solid tumor such as melanoma, head and neck, liver or kidney cancer. The rearrangement uses TRBV10-3 and TRBJ1-1; D unresolved. The CDR3 nucleotides read TGTGCCATCAGTGAATTAGGGATGAACACTGAAGCTTTCTTT. Translated: CAISELGMNTEAFF.